These 27 T cell receptor beta chains share one sample of origin, sequenced in a study of OX40 agonist ivuxolimab in advanced cancers. Profiled with immunoSEQ multiplex PCR; TCRdb holds only in-frame clones, not every one. This sample has some 80,000 clones, with 85% to 90% found just once. Sequenced material: CD4+ or CD8+ T cells sorted from blood, taken in a trial of the OX40 agonist ivuxolimab. Receptors were obtained from an adult with an advanced solid tumor such as melanoma, head and neck, liver or kidney cancer.

The chain employs TRBV5-1 and TRBJ2-7; TRBD2 is a possible D gene (5 bases). CDR1 is SGHRS, CDR2 YFSETQ, per germline. This CDR3 is 15 amino acids long. V was clipped by 7 bases and J by 0 bases, with 17 bases between them. The CDR3: CASGLPGISSYEQYF. DNA of the CDR3: TGCGCCAGCGGCCTGCCCGGGATTAGCTCCTACGAGCAGTACTTC.

The chain employs TRBV10-1 and TRBJ1-3; no clear D. Germline V CDR1 and CDR2: WNHNN, SYGVQD (reference sequence). The germline V and J ends were trimmed by 8 bases and 5 bases, with 16 bases remaining between them. The CDR3 extends over 14 amino acids. The CDR3: CASWRPPGRNTIYF. CDR3 nucleotides: TGCGCCAGCTGGAGACCGCCCGGAAGAAACACCATATATTTT.

The chain recombines TRBV11-3 with TRBJ2-1; the match to TRBD2 covers 10 bases. V shed 1 base and J 0 bases; nucleotides not matched to a gene: 3. Germline CDR1 is SGHNT and CDR2 is YENEEA. The CDR3 extends over 17 amino acids. The CDR3 loop is CASSLGVAGGSYNEQFF. CDR3 sequence (DNA): TGTGCCAGCAGCTTAGGCGTAGCGGGGGGCTCCTACAATGAGCAGTTCTTC. The entire variable domain, with the rest obtained from reference TRBV11-3 and TRBJ2-1, is as follows: EAGVVQSPRYKIIEKKQPVAFWCNPISGHNTLYWYLQNLGQGPELLIRYENEEAVDDSQLPKDRFSAERLKGVDSTLKIQPAELGDSAVYLCASSLGVAGGSYNEQFFGPGTRLTVL.

The gene calls are TRBV7-3 and TRBJ2-5; the match to TRBD2 covers 7 bases. CDR3 length: 15 amino acids. Germline CDR1 SGHTA, CDR2 FQGTGA. Trimming cost V 5 bases and J 2 bases; bases outside gene matches: 8. The CDR3 sequence: CASSPRWGGQETQYF. The DNA for the CDR3 is TGTGCCAGCAGCCCCCGGTGGGGGGGTCAAGAGACCCAGTACTTC.

In its sample, this clone was seen a few times. DNA of the CDR3: TGCGCCAGCAGTTTCGAGGGGTTGGGCACAGATACGCAGTATTTT. Amino acid sequence: CASSFEGLGTDTQYF. The rearrangement links TRBV10-2 to TRBJ2-3, with D perhaps assigned TRBD1 or TRBD2 (5 bases each). CDR3 size: 15 residues. Germline loops: CDR1 WSHSY, CDR2 SAAADI. Trimming removed 5 bases at V and 1 base at J, with 13 bases between.

The J gene is TRBJ1-5, the V gene TRBV28; TRBD1 might be the D (6 bases). This CDR3 spans 18 amino acids. V dropped 2 bases and J dropped 4 bases, with 21 bases sitting between them. Germline values: CDR1 MDHEN, CDR2 SYDVKM. The CDR3 nucleotides are TGTGCCAGCAGTTTAAGGGGGGCAGGGGCGCTACTTAATCAGCCCCAGCATTTT. It is translated as CASSLRGAGALLNQPQHF.

V and J are TRBV30 and TRBJ2-5, with 8 bases aligning to TRBD2. Trimming took 2 bases from V and 5 from J; bases not matched to a gene: 7. Germline V CDR1 and CDR2: GTSNPN, SVGIG (reference sequence). This CDR3 has 14 residues. In DNA form, the CDR3 reads TGTGCCTGGAGTCCGGGGGGGCCGACGGAGACCCAGTACTTC. It specifies CAWSPGGPTETQYF.

The chain recombines TRBV28 with TRBJ1-2; weak D call: TRBD1 (5 bases). The CDR3 extends over 11 amino acids. CDR1 and CDR2 (germline): MDHEN, SYDVKM. Trimming stripped 3 bases from V and 7 bases from J, with 6 bases between. As DNA, the CDR3 is TGTGCCAGCAGTTTTAGGGGTGGCTACACCTTC. Its translation: CASSFRGGYTF.

This chain links TRBV5-1 with TRBJ1-2; TRBD1 matches at 9 bases. With 1 base clipped from V and 8 bases from J, the junction kept 12 bases outside the gene matches. The germline gives CDR1 SGHRS, CDR2 YFSETQ. This CDR3 has 16 amino acids. CDR3 in DNA: TGCGCCAGCAGCTTGTGGTCCGGGACAGGGCGTGAGGGCTACACCTTC. Its protein is CASSLWSGTGREGYTF. Full variable domain (outside the CDR3, taken from reference TRBV5-1 and TRBJ1-2): KAGVTQTPRYLIKTRGQQVTLSCSPISGHRSVSWYQQTPGQGLQFLFEYFSETQRNKGNFPGRFSGRQFSNSRSEMNVSTLELGDSALYLCASSLWSGTGREGYTFGSGTRLTVV.

The chain recombines TRBV2 with TRBJ1-6; D call uncertain. The CDR3 contains 12 residues. V was cut by 2 bases and J by 6 bases, with 2 bases left in between. Germline CDR1 is SNHLY and CDR2 is FYNNEI. CDR3 loop: CASSETNSPLHF. The DNA for the CDR3 is TGTGCCAGCAGTGAAACTAATTCACCCCTCCACTTT.

The rearrangement uses TRBV18 and TRBJ1-1; D possibly corresponds to TRBD1 (5 bases). Germline V gene sequence: CDR1 KGHSH, CDR2 LQKENI. Trimming cost V 4 bases and J 4 bases, with 10 bases left between them. The CDR3 contains 13 residues. CDR3 in amino acids: CASSQSGGTEAFF. DNA for the CDR3: TGTGCCAGCTCACAGTCGGGGGGCACTGAAGCTTTCTTT.

The chain links TRBV4-3 to TRBJ2-7; D tentatively reads TRBD1 or TRBD2 (5 bases each). Trimming removed 0 bases at V and 0 bases at J, with 9 bases between. In germline, CDR1 is LGHNA, CDR2 YSLEER. The CDR3 covers 15 residues. The CDR3 reads CASSQEGRSSYEQYF. CDR3 bases: TGCGCCAGCAGCCAAGAGGGACGGAGCTCCTACGAGCAGTACTTC.

The CDR3 reads CASSWDRGDTIYF. The CDR3 coding sequence is TGTGCCAGCAGTTGGGACAGGGGAGACACCATATATTTT. The rearrangement links TRBV6-6 to TRBJ1-3; 10 bases are a match to TRBD1. Unmatched junction bases numbered 2, after V lost 4 bases and J lost 8 bases. CDR3 length equals 13 residues. Germline V CDR1 and CDR2: MNHNY, SVGAGI (reference sequence).

The chain has TRBV5-1 and TRBJ2-5; weak D call: TRBD1 (6 bases). Trimming removed 4 bases at V and 3 bases at J, with 16 bases between. Germline lookup yields CDR1 SGHRS and CDR2 YFSETQ. The CDR3 covers 15 residues. CDR3 DNA: TGCGCCAGCAGCCTAATTCCGGGACAAGAAGAGACCCAGTACTTC. Its translation is CASSLIPGQEETQYF.

This clone was counted a single time. The rearrangement joins TRBV5-1 to TRBJ1-2; a possible D gene is TRBD1 (5 bases). V lost 2 bases and J 4 bases, leaving 9 bases between the germline ends. The CDR3 contains 13 residues. The germline gives CDR1 SGHRS, CDR2 YFSETQ. The CDR3 DNA reads TGCGCCAGCAGCTTTCGGGGGTCCTATGGCTACACCTTC. Protein product: CASSFRGSYGYTF.

Only one count was recorded for this clone. The chain carries TRBV28 and TRBJ2-7, with D tentatively TRBD2 (7 bases). There are 15 residues in the CDR3. Germline CDR1 and CDR2: MDHEN and SYDVKM. The V and J ends lost 5 bases and 8 bases respectively, with 22 bases between them. This chain's CDR3 is CASSARGGGAEKQYF. The CDR3 DNA is TGTGCCAGCAGTGCACGAGGGGGGGGCGCGGAAAAGCAGTACTTC.

This clone has only a few counts. This chain links TRBV18 with TRBJ1-2; D not resolved. The CDR3 contains 14 residues. Germline V gene sequence: CDR1 KGHSH, CDR2 LQKENI. The V end was cut by 1 base, the J end by 8 bases, with 14 bases between. In DNA form, the CDR3 reads TGTGCCAGCTCACCACAAGGGCGTTCGGAAGGCTACACCTTC. Amino acid sequence: CASSPQGRSEGYTF.

In DNA form, the CDR3 reads TGTGCCAGCAGCGATAGCGGAATCTCCTACAATGAGCAGTTCTTC. Protein: CASSDSGISYNEQFF. V gene TRBV2 combines with J gene TRBJ2-1, with D maybe TRBD2 (6 bases). This CDR3 spans 15 amino acids. The V and J ends lost 6 bases and 0 bases respectively, with 12 bases between them. The germline gives CDR1 SNHLY, CDR2 FYNNEI.

This clone was seen only a few times. The rearrangement links TRBV7-3 to TRBJ1-2; D may be TRBD1 (5 bases). The CDR3 has 15 residues. The V end lost 5 bases, the J end lost 4 bases, and 17 bases lay between the germline ends. Germline values: CDR1 SGHTA, CDR2 FQGTGA. This CDR3 is CASSPTAGQSYGYTF. The CDR3 nucleotides are TGTGCCAGCAGCCCAACGGCGGGGCAGTCCTATGGCTACACCTTC.

The gene calls are TRBV28 and TRBJ2-2, with no clear D. Germline CDR1 is MDHEN and CDR2 is SYDVKM. This CDR3 is 16 amino acids long. V was cut by 6 bases and J by 3 bases, with 17 bases left in between. This CDR3 is CASRTADGGHTGELFF. CDR3 DNA sequence: TGTGCCAGCAGGACTGCAGACGGTGGACACACCGGGGAGCTGTTTTTT. The full variable domain, rest sourced from reference TRBV28 and TRBJ2-2, is DVKVTQSSRYLVKRTGEKVFLECVQDMDHENMFWYRQDPGLGLRLIYFSYDVKMKEKGDIPEGYSVSREKKERFSLILESASTNQTSMYLCASRTADGGHTGELFFGEGSRLTVL.

The chain combines TRBV19 with TRBJ2-1, with TRBD1 matching over 10 bases. V dropped 4 bases and J dropped 4; count of bases not matched to a gene: 4. The germline V gene encodes CDR1 LNHDA and CDR2 SQIVND (reference sequence). This CDR3 is 15 amino acids long. The CDR3 coding sequence is TGTGCCAGTAGTAGAGACAGGGGGCTTTACAATGAGCAGTTCTTC. This encodes CASSRDRGLYNEQFF. The full variable domain, rest sourced from reference TRBV19 and TRBJ2-1, is DGGITQSPKYLFRKEGQNVTLSCEQNLNHDAMYWYRQDPGQGLRLIYYSQIVNDFQKGDIAEGYSVSREKKESFPLTVTSAQKNPTAFYLCASSRDRGLYNEQFFGPGTRLTVL.

The chain employs TRBV29-1 and TRBJ1-1; a weak D match, TRBD1 (5 bases). Trimming shortened V by 7 bases and J by 3 bases, and 15 bases separated the two germline ends. The CDR3 runs 13 residues. The germline CDR1 and CDR2 sequences are SQVTM and ANQGSEA. CDR3 amino acids: CSASRGKDTEAFF. DNA of the CDR3: TGCAGCGCCAGCCGGGGGAAGGACACTGAAGCTTTCTTT.

The rearrangement uses TRBV19 and TRBJ1-2; possibly TRBD1 for D (5 bases). V was clipped by 7 bases and J by 8 bases, with 23 bases between them. Germline CDR1 is LNHDA and CDR2 is SQIVND (reference sequence). The CDR3 has 15 residues. The CDR3 DNA sequence: TGTGCCAGTATGGCGGAGACTGGGGACTGGGAAGGCTACACCTTC. Amino acid sequence: CASMAETGDWEGYTF.

This chain links TRBV19 with TRBJ1-4; D may be TRBD1 (5 bases). The CDR3 has 15 amino acids. CDR1 is LNHDA, CDR2 SQIVND, per germline (reference sequence). V lost 7 bases to trimming and J lost 5 bases, with 17 bases between them. CDR3 sequence: CASNTPGRGNEKLFF. The CDR3 DNA reads TGTGCCAGTAACACACCGGGACGGGGAAATGAAAAACTGTTTTTT. Looking up the rest from reference TRBV19 and TRBJ1-4 gives the full variable domain: DGGITQSPKYLFRKEGQNVTLSCEQNLNHDAMYWYRQDPGQGLRLIYYSQIVNDFQKGDIAEGYSVSREKKESFPLTVTSAQKNPTAFYLCASNTPGRGNEKLFFGSGTQLSVL.

In its sample, this clone was seen a few times. The V call is TRBV7-3, the J call TRBJ2-1; a weak D match, TRBD2 (6 bases). The ends were cut back, 2 bases at V and 5 bases at J, with 7 bases in the middle. There are 13 residues in the CDR3. CDR1 is SGHTA and CDR2 is FQGTGA in the germline V gene. The CDR3 bases are TGTGCCAGCAGCTTAGCGGGAAACAATGAGCAGTTCTTC. It codes for CASSLAGNNEQFF.

V and J are TRBV18 and TRBJ1-5; D uncertain. The germline gives CDR1 KGHSH, CDR2 LQKENI. Between the trimmed V and J ends, which lost 5 bases and 5 bases, there was a span of 10 bases. The CDR3 covers 13 residues. As DNA, the CDR3 is TGTGCCAGCTCAGGTGTGAGAGATCAGCCCCAGCATTTT. Amino acids: CASSGVRDQPQHF.

The chain employs TRBV9 and TRBJ1-4, with D possibly being TRBD1 (5 bases). V lost 5 bases, J lost 7 bases, and 24 bases lay in between. The CDR3 totals 17 residues. The germline CDR1 and CDR2 sequences are SGDLS and YYNGEE. The CDR3 here is CASSRENLAGWGEKLFF. The CDR3 region has the DNA TGTGCCAGCAGTCGCGAAAATTTGGCAGGGTGGGGTGAAAAACTGTTTTTT.